This TCR beta chain was sequenced in a study of T cell repertoires and HLA-DP antigens. Across the study: In vitro CD4+ alloreactivity was against HeLa-presented HLA-DP. Average DNA input: around 220 ng for CD137+CD4+ sorts, approximately 1,200 ng pre-culture.

Amplification used primers for 54 TRBV and 13 TRBJ segments. Sequenced by immunoSEQ multiplex PCR; TCRdb stores in-frame clones only, minus some. This table holds 65,000 to 95,000 clones, just under 80% found once. Points on this clone: Its antigen is as yet unknown.

Trimming at V came to 2 bases and at J to 8 bases, leaving 6 bases not matched to a gene. Germline V gene lookup returns CDR1 LGHNA and CDR2 YSLEER. This CDR3 region has 15 residues. This receptor was obtained from a man in his sixties in good health and CMV-seronegative. The specimen was CD4+ T cells from PBMCs. J is TRBJ1-6 and V is TRBV4-3, with 7 positions matching TRBD1. CDR3 sequence reads: CASSQRGGGHSPLHF. For the CDR3, the DNA is TGCGCCAGCAGCCAAAGAGGAGGGGGCCATTCACCCCTCCACTTT.